This T cell receptor beta chain stems from a study of spatial heterogeneity in lung cancer. TCRdb re-called the 5' RACE reads with MiXCR, one entry per CDR3 protein. The profile shows 6,000 to 9,500 distinct CDR3 sequences, 7% to 10% of them singletons. This clonotype is termed medium-sized. Its specificity is unknown. V gave up 0 bases and J gave up 5 bases, with 12 bases separating them. The length of the CDR3 is 14 residues. CDR1 SGHRS and CDR2 YFSETQ come from the germline V gene. Described time point: sample taken at primary tumor resection. Study-wide points: Tumors with more nonsynonymous mutations had more expanded intratumoral alpha and beta TCRs.

This clonotype originated in a male donor with early-stage non-small cell lung cancer. Sequences were derived from lung tumor tissue, sampled at surgery. The V call is TRBV5-1, the J call TRBJ2-7, with D possibly matching TRBD1 (5 bases). The CDR3 region is CASSLVAGSHEQYF. The CDR3 coding sequence is TGCGCCAGCAGCTTGGTGGCAGGGTCCCACGAGCAGTACTTC.